This T cell receptor beta chain was captured in a study of T cell responses to AZD1222 COVID-19 vaccine. Using immunoSEQ multiplex PCR, the repertoire was profiled, and TCRdb retains in-frame clones only, with some absent. The repertoire includes about 140,000 clones, 85% to 90% of them detected once, and approximately 3% sits in the top ten. Germline CDR1 and CDR2: SEHNR and FQNEAQ (reference sequence). This CDR3 is built from 15 residues. The V gene end was trimmed by 5 bases and the J gene end by 6 bases; junction bases not matched to a gene: 6. This clonotype was obtained from an adult who received the AZD1222 COVID-19 vaccine. The chain is built from TRBV7-9 and TRBJ1-5, with 11 bases aligning to TRBD1. The sequencing used peripheral blood, collected 28 days after the second AZD1222 dose. This CDR3 is CASSLGTGGRQPQHF. CDR3 in DNA: TGTGCCAGCAGCCTAGGGACAGGGGGACGTCAGCCCCAGCATTTT.